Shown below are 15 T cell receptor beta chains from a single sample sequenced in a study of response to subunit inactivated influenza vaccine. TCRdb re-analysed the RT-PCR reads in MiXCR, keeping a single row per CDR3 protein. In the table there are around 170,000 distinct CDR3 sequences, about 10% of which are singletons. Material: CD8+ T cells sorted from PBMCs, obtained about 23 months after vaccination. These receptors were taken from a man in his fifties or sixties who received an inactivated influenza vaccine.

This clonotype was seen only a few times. The CDR3 loop reads CATSRASYSTYEQYF. The CDR3 region has the DNA TGTGCCACCAGCAGAGCGTCTTACAGTACCTACGAGCAGTACTTC. This chain joins TRBV15 and TRBJ2-7; no clear D gene. The V and J ends lost 1 base and 2 bases respectively, with 12 bases between them. Germline V gene lookup returns CDR1 LNHNV and CDR2 YYDKDF (reference sequence). There are 15 residues in the CDR3.

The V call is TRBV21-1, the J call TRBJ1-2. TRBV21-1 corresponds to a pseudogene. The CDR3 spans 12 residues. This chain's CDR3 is CASSKLKYGYTF. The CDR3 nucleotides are TGTGCCAGCAGCAAATTGAAGTATGGCTACACCTTC.

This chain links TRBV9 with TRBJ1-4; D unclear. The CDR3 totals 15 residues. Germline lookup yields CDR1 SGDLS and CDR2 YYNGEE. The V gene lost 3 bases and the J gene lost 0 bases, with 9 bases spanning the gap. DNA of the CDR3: TGTGCCAGCAGCGCAGAGGGTGCAACTAATGAAAAACTGTTTTTT. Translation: CASSAEGATNEKLFF.

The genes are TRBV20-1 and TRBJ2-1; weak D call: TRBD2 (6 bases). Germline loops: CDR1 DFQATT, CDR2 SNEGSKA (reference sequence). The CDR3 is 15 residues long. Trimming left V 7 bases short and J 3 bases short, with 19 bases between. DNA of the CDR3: TGCAGTGTTACGGGAGAGGGCGTGCGCTACAATGAGCAGTTCTTC. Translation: CSVTGEGVRYNEQFF.

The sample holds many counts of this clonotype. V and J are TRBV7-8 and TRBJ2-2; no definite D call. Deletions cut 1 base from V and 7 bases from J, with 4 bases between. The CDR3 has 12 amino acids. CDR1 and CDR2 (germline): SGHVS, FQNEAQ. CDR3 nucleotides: TGTGCCAGCAGCTTAGGTAGCGGGGAGCTGTTTTTT. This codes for CASSLGSGELFF.

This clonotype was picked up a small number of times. CDR3 sequence: CATSGSGYNQPQHF. In DNA, the CDR3 is TGTGCCACCAGTGGTTCAGGCTACAATCAGCCCCAGCATTTT. This chain joins TRBV24-1 and TRBJ1-5; D gene unclear. Trimming shortened V by 5 bases and J by 3 bases, and 10 bases separated the two germline ends. The V gene's germline CDR1 is KGHDR and CDR2 SFDVKD. The CDR3 is 14 residues long.

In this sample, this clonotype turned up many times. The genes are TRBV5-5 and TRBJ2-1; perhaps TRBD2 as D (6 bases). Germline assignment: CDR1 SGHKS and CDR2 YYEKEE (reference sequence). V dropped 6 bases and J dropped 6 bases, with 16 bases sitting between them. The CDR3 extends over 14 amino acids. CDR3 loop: CASNNVGGSNEQFF. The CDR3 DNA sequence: TGTGCCAGCAATAATGTGGGGGGAAGCAATGAGCAGTTCTTC.

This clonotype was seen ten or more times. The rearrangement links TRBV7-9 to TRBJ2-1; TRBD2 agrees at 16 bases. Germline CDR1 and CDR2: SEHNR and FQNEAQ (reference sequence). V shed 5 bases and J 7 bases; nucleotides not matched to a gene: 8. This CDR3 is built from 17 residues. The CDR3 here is CASSPGTSGRVENEQFF. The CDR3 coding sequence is TGTGCCAGCAGCCCCGGGACTAGCGGGAGGGTAGAGAATGAGCAGTTCTTC.

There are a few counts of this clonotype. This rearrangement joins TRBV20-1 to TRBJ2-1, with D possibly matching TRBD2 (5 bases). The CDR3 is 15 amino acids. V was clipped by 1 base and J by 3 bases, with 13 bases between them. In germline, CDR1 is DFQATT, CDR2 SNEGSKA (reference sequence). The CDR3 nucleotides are TGCAGTGCTAGAGTGGCTAGCACCTACTACAATGAGCAGTTCTTC. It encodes CSARVASTYYNEQFF.

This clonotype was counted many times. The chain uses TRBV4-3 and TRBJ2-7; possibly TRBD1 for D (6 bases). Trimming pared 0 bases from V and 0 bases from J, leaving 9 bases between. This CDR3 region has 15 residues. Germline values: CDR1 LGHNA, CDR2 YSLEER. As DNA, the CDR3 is TGCGCCAGCAGCCAAGAAAACAGGGTCTCCTACGAGCAGTACTTC. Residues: CASSQENRVSYEQYF.

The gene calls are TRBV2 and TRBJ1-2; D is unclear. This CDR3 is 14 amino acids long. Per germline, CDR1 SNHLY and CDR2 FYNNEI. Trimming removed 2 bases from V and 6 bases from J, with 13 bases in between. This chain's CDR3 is CASSEYAVGDGYTF. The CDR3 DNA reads TGTGCCAGCAGTGAATACGCGGTTGGAGATGGCTACACCTTC.

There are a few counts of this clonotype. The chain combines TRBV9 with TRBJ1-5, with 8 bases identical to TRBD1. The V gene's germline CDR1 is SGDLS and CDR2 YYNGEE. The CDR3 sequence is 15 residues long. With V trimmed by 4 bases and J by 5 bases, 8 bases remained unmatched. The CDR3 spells CASSSHPDRDQPQHF. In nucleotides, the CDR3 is TGTGCCAGCAGCTCCCACCCGGACAGGGATCAGCCCCAGCATTTT.

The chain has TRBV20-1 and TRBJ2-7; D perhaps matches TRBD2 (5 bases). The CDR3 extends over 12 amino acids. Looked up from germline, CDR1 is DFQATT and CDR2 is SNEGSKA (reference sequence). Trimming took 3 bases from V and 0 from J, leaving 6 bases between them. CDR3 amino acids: CSAREDSYEQYF. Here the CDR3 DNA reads TGCAGTGCTAGGGAGGACTCCTACGAGCAGTACTTC.

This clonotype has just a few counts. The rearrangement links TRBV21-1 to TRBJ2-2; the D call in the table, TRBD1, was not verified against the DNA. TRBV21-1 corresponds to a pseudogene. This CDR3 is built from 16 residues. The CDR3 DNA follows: TGTGCCAGCTGCACCGGGACAGGGCAGGTCGGCGGGGAGCTGTTTTTT. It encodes CASCTGTGQVGGELFF.

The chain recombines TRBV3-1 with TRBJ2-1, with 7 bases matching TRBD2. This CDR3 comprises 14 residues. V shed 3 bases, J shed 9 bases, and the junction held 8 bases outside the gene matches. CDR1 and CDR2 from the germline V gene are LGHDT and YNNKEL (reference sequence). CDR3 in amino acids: CASSQETSVGEQFF. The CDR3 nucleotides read TGTGCCAGCAGCCAGGAAACTAGCGTCGGTGAGCAGTTCTTC.